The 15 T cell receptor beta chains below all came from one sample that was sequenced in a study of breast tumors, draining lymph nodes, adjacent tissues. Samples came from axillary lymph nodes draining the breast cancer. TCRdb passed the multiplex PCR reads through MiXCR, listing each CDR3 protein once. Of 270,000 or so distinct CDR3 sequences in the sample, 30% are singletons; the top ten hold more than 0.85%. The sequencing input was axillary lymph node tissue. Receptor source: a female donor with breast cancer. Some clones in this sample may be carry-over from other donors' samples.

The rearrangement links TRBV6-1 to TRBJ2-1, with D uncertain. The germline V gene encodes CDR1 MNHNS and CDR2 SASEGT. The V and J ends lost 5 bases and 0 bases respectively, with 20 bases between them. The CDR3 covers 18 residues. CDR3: CASSYPMSWASSYNEQFF. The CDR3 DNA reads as TGTGCCAGCAGTTACCCGATGAGTTGGGCTAGCTCCTACAATGAGCAGTTCTTC.

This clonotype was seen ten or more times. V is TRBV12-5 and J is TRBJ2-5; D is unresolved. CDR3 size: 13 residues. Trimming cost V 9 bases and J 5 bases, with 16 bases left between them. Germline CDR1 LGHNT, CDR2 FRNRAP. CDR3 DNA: TGTGCTAGCAACCCTGGGTTAGGGGAGACCCAGTACTTC. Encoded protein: CASNPGLGETQYF.

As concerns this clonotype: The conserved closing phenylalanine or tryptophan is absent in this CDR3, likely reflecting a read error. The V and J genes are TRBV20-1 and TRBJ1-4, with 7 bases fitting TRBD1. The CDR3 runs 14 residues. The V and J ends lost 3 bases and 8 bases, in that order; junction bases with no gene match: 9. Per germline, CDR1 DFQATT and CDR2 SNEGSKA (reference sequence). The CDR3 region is CSASRDRDVEKLFL. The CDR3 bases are TGCAGTGCTAGCCGGGACAGAGACGTGGAAAAACTGTTTCTT.

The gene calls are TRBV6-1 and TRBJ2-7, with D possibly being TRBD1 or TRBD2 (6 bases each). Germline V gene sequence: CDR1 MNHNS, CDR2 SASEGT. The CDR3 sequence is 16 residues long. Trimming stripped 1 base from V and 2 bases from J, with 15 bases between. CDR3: CASSEGWGAITYEQYF. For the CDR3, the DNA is TGTGCCAGCAGTGAAGGATGGGGGGCAATCACCTACGAGCAGTACTTC.

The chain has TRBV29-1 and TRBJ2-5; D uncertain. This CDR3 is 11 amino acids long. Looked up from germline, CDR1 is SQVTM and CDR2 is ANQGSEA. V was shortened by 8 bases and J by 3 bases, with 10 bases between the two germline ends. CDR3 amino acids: CSSSPKETQYF. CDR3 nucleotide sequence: TGCAGCAGCTCACCAAAAGAGACCCAGTACTTC.

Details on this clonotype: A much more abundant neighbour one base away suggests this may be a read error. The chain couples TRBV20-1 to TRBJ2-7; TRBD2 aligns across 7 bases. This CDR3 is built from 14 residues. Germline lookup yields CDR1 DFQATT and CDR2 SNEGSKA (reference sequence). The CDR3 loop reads CSARDLAETYGQYF. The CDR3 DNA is TGCAGTGCTAGAGATCTAGCGGAAACCTACGGGCAGTACTTC.

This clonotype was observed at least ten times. The CDR3 loop reads CSVPSGTGYSSEQFF. The DNA of the CDR3 is TGCAGCGTTCCAAGCGGGACAGGGTATTCAAGTGAGCAGTTCTTC. The chain is built from TRBV29-1 and TRBJ2-1; 9 bases fit TRBD1. Germline CDR1 is SQVTM and CDR2 is ANQGSEA. V trimming: 5 bases; J trimming: 9 bases; junction bases outside the gene matches: 14. This CDR3 is built from 15 residues.

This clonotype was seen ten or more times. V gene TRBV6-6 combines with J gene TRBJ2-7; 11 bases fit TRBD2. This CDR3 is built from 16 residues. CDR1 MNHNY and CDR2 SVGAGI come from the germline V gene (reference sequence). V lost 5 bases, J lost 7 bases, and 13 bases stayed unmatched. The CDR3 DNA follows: TGTGCCAGCAGTAGATCCGGGACTAGCGGTTTACGGGAGCAGTACTTC. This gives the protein CASSRSGTSGLREQYF.

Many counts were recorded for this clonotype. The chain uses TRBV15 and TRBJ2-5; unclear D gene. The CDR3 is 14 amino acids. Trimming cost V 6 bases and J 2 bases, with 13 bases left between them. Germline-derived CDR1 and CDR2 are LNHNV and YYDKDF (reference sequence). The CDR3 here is CATRQAGVQETQYF. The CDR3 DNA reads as TGTGCCACCAGGCAGGCCGGAGTGCAAGAGACCCAGTACTTC.

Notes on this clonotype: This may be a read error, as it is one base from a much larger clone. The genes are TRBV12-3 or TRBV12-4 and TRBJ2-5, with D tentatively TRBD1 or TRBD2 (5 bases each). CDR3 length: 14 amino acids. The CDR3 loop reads CAGRPVRGPGPQYF. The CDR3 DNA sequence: TGTGCCGGCAGGCCGGTCCGGGGCCCAGGGCCCCAGTACTTC.

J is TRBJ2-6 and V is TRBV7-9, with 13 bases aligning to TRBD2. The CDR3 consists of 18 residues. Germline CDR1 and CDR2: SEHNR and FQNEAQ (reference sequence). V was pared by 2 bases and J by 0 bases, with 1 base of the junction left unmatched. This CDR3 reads CASSLRTSGGSGANVLTF. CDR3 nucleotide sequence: TGTGCCAGCAGCTTAAGGACTAGCGGGGGCTCTGGGGCCAACGTCCTGACTTTC. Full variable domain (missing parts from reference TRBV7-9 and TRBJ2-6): DTGVSQNPRHKITKRGQNVTFRCDPISEHNRLYWYRQTLGQGPEFLTYFQNEAQLEKSRLLSDRFSAERPKGSFSTLEIQRTEQGDSAMYLCASSLRTSGGSGANVLTFGAGSRLTVL.

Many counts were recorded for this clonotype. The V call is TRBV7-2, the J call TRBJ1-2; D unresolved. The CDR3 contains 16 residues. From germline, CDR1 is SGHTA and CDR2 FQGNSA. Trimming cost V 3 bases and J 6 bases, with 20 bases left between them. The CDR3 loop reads CASSFARTLETNGYTF. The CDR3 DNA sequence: TGTGCCAGCAGCTTTGCCCGGACGCTTGAGACGAATGGCTACACCTTC.

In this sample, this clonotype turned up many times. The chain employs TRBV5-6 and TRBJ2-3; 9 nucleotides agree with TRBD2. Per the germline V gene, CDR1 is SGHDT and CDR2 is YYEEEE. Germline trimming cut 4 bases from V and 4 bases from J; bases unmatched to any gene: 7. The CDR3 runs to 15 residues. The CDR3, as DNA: TGTGCCAGCAGCCCCGGGACTAGCCTGTCAGATACGCAGTATTTT. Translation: CASSPGTSLSDTQYF.

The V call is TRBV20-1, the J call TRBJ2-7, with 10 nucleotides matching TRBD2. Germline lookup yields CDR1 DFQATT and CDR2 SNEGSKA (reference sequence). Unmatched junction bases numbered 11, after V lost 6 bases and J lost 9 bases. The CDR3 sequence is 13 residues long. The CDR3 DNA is TGCAGTGCGGCTAGCGGGAGTATCGACGCGCAGTACTTC. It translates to CSAASGSIDAQYF.

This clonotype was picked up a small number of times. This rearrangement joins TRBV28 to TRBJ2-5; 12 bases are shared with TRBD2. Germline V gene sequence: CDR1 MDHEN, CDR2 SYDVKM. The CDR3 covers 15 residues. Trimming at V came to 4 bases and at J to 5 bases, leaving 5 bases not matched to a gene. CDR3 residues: CASSSRLAGDETQYF. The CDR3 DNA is TGTGCCAGCAGTTCCCGACTAGCGGGAGATGAGACCCAGTACTTC.